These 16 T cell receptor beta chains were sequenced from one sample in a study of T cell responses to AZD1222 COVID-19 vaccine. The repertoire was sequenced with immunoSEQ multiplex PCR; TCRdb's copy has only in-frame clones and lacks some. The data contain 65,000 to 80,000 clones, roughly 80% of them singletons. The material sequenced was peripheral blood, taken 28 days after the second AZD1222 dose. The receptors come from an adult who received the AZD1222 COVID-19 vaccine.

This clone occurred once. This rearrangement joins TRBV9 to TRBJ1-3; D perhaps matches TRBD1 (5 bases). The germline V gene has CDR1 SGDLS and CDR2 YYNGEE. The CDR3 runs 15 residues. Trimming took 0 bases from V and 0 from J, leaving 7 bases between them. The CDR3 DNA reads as TGTGCCAGCAGCGTAGGACAGACCTCTGGAAACACCATATATTTT. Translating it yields CASSVGQTSGNTIYF.

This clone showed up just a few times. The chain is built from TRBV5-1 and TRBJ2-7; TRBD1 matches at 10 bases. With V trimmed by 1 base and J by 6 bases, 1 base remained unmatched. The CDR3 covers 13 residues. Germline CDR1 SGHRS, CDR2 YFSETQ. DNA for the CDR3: TGCGCCAGCAGCTTGCGGACAGGGGGCGAGCAGTACTTC. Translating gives CASSLRTGGEQYF.

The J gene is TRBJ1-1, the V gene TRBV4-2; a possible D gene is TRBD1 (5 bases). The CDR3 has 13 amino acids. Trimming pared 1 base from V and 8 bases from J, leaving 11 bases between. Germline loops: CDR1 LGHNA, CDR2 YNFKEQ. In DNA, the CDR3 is TGTGCCAGCAGCCAAGCTCGTGGACAAGAAGCTTTCTTT. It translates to CASSQARGQEAFF.

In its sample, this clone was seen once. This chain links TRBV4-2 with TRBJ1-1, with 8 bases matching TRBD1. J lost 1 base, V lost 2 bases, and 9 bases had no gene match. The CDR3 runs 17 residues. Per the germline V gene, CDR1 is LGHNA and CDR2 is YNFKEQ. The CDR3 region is CASSQMNQGARNTEAFF. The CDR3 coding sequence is TGTGCCAGCAGCCAAATGAACCAGGGGGCCAGGAACACTGAAGCTTTCTTT.

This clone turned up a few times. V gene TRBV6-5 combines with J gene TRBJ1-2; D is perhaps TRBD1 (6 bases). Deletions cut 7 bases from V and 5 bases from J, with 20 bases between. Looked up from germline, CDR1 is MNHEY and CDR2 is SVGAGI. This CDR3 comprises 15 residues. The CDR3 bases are TGTGCCAGCACACCGAATACAGGGAGTTTGTATGGCTACACCTTC. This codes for CASTPNTGSLYGYTF.

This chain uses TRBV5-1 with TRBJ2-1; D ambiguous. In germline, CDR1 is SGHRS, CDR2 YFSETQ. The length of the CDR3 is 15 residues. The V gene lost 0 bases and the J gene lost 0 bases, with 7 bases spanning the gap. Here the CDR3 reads CASSLASSSYNEQFF. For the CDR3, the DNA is TGCGCCAGCAGCTTGGCCAGCAGCTCCTACAATGAGCAGTTCTTC.

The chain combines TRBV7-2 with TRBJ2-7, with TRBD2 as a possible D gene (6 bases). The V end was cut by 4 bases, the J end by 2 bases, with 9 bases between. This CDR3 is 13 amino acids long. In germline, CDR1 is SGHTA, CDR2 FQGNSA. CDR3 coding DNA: TGTGCCAGCAGCTGGCGGGGAGCCTACGAGCAGTACTTC. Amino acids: CASSWRGAYEQYF.

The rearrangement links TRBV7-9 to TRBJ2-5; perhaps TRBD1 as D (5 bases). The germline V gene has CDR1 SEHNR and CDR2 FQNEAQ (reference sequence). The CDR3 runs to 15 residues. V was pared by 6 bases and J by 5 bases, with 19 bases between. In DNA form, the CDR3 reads TGTGCCAGCAGACCTAAACACAGGATCGGGGAGACCCAGTACTTC. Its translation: CASRPKHRIGETQYF.

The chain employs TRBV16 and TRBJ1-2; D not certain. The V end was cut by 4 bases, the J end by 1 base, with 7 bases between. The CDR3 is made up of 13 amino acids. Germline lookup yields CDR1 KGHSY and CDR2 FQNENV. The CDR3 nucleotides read TGTGCCAGCAGCCCCGACTATAACTATGGCTACACCTTC. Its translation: CASSPDYNYGYTF.

The CDR3, as DNA: TGTGCCATCAGTGAGTCGCAGGGTAGGGCCACCGGGGAGCTGTTTTTT. Encoded protein: CAISESQGRATGELFF. The J gene is TRBJ2-2, the V gene TRBV10-3; TRBD1 might be the D (5 bases). The length of the CDR3 is 16 residues. CDR1 ENHRY and CDR2 SYGVKD come from the germline V gene. V gave up 0 bases and J gave up 4 bases, with 12 bases separating them.

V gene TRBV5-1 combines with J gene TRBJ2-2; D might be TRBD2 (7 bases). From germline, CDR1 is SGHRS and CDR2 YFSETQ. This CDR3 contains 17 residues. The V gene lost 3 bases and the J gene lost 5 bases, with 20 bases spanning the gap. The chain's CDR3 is CASSWGGSVPGTGELFF. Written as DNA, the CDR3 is TGCGCCAGCAGCTGGGGGGGCTCTGTACCTGGAACCGGGGAGCTGTTTTTT.

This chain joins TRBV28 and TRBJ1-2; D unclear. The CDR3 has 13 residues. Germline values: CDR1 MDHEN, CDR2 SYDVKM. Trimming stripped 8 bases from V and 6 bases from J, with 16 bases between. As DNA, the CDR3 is TGTGCCAGCGGCTCTCGGCCCCGAGATGGCTACACCTTC. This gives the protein CASGSRPRDGYTF.

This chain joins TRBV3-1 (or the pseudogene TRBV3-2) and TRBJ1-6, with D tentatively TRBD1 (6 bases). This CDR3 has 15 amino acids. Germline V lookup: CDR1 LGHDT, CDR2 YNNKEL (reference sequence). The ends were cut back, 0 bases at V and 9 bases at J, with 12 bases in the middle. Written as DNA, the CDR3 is TGTGCCAGCAGCCAAGATTTGGGGGCAGGTTCACCCCTCCACTTT. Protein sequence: CASSQDLGAGSPLHF.

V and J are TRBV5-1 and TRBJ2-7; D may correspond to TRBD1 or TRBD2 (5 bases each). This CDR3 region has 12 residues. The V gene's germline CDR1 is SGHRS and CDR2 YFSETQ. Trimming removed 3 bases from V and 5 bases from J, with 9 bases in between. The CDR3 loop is CASSSGLHEQYF. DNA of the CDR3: TGCGCCAGCAGCTCGGGGCTCCACGAGCAGTACTTC.

CDR3 in DNA: TGTGCCAGCAGTTTATCGAGGGCACACTATGGCTACACCTTC. This encodes CASSLSRAHYGYTF. The rearrangement uses TRBV27 and TRBJ1-2; D is uncertain. V was clipped by 0 bases and J by 3 bases, with 8 bases between them. Germline assignment: CDR1 MNHEY and CDR2 SMNVEV (reference sequence). The CDR3 has 14 residues.

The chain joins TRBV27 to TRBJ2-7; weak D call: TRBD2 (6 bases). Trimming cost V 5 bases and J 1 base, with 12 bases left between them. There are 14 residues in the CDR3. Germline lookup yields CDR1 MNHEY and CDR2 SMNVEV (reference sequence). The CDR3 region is CASSGDSPSYEQYF. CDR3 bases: TGTGCCAGCAGTGGGGACTCCCCTTCCTACGAGCAGTACTTC.